This TCR beta chain was identified during a study of siplizumab effects on memory and regulatory T cells. Sequencing used immunoSEQ multiplex PCR; TCRdb keeps in-frame clones, though not all of them. The sample has tens of thousands of clones, about 96% seen once. Concerning this clone itself: Its target is not known.

Points from the study as a whole: Proliferating clones, CD4+ or CD8+, lacked an assignable naive or memory phenotype in roughly 80-95% of cases. The study found that mappable alloreactive CD4+ clones averaged around 72% Treg-derived with siplizumab and 25% to 30% in controls.

This CDR3 comprises 15 residues. The V end lost 6 bases, the J end lost 0 bases, and 12 bases lay between the germline ends. Germline V gives CDR1 MDHEN, CDR2 SYDVKM. This receptor was identified in a human donor in good health. This chain uses TRBV28 with TRBJ1-5; tentative D call: TRBD1 (5 bases). Sequenced input: naive CD4+ T cells sorted from blood. This CDR3 reads CASREGRYSNQPQHF. The CDR3 bases are TGTGCCAGCAGGGAGGGGAGATATAGCAATCAGCCCCAGCATTTT.